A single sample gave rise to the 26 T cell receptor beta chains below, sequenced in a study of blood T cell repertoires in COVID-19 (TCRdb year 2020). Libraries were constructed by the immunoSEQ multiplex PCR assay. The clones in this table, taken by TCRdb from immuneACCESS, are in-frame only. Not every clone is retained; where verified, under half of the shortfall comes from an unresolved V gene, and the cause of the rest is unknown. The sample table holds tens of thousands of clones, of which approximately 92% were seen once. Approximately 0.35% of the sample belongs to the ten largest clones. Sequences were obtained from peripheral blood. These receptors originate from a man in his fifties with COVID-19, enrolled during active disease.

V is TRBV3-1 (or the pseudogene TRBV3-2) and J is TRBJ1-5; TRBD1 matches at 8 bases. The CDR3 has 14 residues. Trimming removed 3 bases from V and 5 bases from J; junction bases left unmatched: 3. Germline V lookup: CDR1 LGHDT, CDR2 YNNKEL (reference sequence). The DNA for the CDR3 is TGTGCCAGCAGCCAGGGGACAGGCTATCAGCCCCAGCATTTT. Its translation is CASSQGTGYQPQHF.

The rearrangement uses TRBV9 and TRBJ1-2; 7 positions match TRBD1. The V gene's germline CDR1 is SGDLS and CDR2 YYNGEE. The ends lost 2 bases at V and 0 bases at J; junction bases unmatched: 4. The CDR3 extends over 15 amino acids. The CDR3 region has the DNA TGTGCCAGCAGCGTCCGGGACAGACCTAACTATGGCTACACCTTC. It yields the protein CASSVRDRPNYGYTF.

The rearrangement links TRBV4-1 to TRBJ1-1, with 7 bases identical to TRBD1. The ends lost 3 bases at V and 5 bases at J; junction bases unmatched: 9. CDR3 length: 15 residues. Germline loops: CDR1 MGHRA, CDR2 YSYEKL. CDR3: CASSQAYRGRTEAFF. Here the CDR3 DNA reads TGCGCCAGCAGCCAGGCCTACAGGGGACGAACTGAAGCTTTCTTT.

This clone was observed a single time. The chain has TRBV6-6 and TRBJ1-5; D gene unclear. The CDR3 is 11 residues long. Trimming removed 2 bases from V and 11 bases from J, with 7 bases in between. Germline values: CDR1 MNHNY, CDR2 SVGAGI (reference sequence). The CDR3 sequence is CASSYPGAQHF. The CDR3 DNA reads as TGTGCCAGCAGTTACCCCGGGGCCCAGCATTTT.

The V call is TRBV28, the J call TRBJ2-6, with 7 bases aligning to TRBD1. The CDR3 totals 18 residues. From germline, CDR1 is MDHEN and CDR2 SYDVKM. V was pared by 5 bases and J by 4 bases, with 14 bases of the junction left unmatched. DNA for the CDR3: TGTGCCAGCAGTCTAGCCGGGACAGTTGTGGAGGGGGCCAACGTCCTGACTTTC. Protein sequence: CASSLAGTVVEGANVLTF.

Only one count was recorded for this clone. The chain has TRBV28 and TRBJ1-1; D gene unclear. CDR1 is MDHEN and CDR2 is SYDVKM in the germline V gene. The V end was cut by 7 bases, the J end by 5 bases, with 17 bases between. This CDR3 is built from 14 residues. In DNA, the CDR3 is TGTGCCAGCATAGTCCAAGGAGGGAAAACTGAAGCTTTCTTT. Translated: CASIVQGGKTEAFF.

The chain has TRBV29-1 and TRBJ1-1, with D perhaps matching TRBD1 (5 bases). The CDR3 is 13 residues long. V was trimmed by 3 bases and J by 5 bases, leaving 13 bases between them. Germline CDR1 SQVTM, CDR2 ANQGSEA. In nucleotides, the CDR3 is TGCAGCGTTGATACAGGTGAAGGGACTGAAGCTTTCTTT. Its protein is CSVDTGEGTEAFF.

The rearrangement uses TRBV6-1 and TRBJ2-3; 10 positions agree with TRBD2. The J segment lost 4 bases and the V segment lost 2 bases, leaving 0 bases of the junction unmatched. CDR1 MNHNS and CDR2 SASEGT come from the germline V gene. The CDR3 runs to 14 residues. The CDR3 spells CASSELAGADTQYF. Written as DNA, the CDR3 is TGTGCCAGCAGTGAACTAGCGGGAGCAGATACGCAGTATTTT.

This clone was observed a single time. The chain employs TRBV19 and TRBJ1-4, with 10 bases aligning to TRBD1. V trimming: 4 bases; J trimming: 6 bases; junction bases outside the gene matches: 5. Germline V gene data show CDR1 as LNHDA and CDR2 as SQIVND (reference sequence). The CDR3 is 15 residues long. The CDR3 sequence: CASSRPGTGDEKLFF. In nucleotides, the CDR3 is TGTGCCAGTAGTAGACCCGGGACAGGGGATGAAAAACTGTTTTTT.

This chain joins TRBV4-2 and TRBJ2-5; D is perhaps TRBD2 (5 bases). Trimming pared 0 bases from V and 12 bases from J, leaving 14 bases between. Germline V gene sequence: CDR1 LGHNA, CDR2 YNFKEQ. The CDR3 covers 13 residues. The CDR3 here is CASSQEAQSGEYF. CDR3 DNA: TGTGCCAGCAGCCAAGAAGCCCAGAGCGGCGAGTACTTC.

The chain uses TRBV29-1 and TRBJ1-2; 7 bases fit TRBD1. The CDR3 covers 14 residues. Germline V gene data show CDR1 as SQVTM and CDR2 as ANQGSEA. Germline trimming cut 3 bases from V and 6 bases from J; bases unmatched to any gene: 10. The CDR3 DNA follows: TGCAGCGTTGATGGAACAGGGGAATCAGATGGCTACACCTTC. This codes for CSVDGTGESDGYTF.

Here the CDR3 reads CASGLVSSGTGYNEQFF. DNA for the CDR3: TGTGCTAGTGGTTTGGTGTCTAGCGGGACGGGTTACAATGAGCAGTTCTTC. This chain links TRBV12-5 with TRBJ2-1, with 9 bases aligning to TRBD2. V dropped 0 bases and J dropped 4; count of bases not matched to a gene: 7. Germline V CDR1 and CDR2: LGHNT, FRNRAP. The CDR3 runs to 17 residues.

CDR3 sequence reads: CASNPMTGRYTGELFF. The CDR3, as DNA: TGTGCCAGCAACCCCATGACAGGGCGTTACACCGGGGAGCTGTTTTTT. The genes are TRBV2 and TRBJ2-2; 7 bases are a match to TRBD1. The CDR3 loop spans 16 amino acids. CDR1 is SNHLY, CDR2 FYNNEI, per germline. J gave up 3 bases and V 7 bases, and 11 bases lay outside the gene matches.

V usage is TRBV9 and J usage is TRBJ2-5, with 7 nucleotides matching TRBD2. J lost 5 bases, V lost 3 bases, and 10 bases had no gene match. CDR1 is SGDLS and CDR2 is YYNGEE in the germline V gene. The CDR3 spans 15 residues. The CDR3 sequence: CASSALGGSGETQYF. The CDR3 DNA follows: TGTGCCAGCAGCGCCTTGGGCGGGAGTGGGGAGACCCAGTACTTC. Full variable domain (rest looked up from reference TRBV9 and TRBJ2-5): DSGVTQTPKHLITATGQRVTLRCSPRSGDLSVYWYQQSLDQGLQFLIQYYNGEERAKGNILERFSAQQFPDLHSELNLSSLELGDSALYFCASSALGGSGETQYFGPGTRLLVL.

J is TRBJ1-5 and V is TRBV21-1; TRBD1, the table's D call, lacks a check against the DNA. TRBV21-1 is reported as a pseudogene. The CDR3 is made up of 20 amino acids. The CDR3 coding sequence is TGTGCCAGCAGCTGCGCGTCGGGACAGGGGCTTGTGGACAGCAATCAGCCCCAGCATTTT. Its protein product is CASSCASGQGLVDSNQPQHF.

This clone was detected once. The CDR3: CASSYGQGMNTEAFF. The CDR3 DNA reads as TGTGCCAGCAGTTACGGACAGGGCATGAACACTGAAGCTTTCTTT. The chain recombines TRBV6-6 with TRBJ1-1; 8 bases fit TRBD1. This CDR3 spans 15 amino acids. V was clipped by 2 bases and J by 0 bases; unmatched bases: 2. Germline V gives CDR1 MNHNY, CDR2 SVGAGI (reference sequence).

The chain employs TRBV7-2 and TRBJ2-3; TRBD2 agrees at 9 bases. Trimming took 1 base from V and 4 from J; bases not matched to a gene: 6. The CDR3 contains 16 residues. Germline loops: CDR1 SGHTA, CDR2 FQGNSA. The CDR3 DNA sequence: TGTGCCAGCAGCTTAGTCGGCGGGAGGGCCGCAGATACGCAGTATTTT. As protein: CASSLVGGRAADTQYF.

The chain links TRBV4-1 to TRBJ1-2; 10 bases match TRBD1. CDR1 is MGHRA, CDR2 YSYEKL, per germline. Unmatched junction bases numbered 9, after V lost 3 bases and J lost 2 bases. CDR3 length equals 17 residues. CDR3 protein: CASSHAGTGVFNYGYTF. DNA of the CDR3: TGCGCCAGCAGCCACGCCGGGACAGGGGTTTTCAACTATGGCTACACCTTC.

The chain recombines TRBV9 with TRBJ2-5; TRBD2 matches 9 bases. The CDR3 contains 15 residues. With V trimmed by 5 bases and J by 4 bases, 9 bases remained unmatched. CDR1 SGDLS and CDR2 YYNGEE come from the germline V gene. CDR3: CASSSGTSRRETQYF. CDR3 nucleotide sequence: TGTGCCAGCAGTTCCGGGACTAGCAGAAGAGAGACCCAGTACTTC.

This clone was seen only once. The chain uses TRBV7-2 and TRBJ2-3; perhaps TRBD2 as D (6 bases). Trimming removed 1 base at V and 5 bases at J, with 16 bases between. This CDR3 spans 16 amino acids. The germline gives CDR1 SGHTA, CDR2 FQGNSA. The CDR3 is CASSLVGEVRGDTQYF. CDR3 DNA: TGTGCCAGCAGCTTAGTTGGGGAGGTTCGGGGAGATACGCAGTATTTT. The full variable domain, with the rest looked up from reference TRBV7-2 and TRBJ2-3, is GAGVSQSPSNKVTEKGKDVELRCDPISGHTALYWYRQSLGQGLEFLIYFQGNSAPDKSGLPSDRFSAERTGGSVSTLTIQRTQQEDSAVYLCASSLVGEVRGDTQYFGPGTRLTVL.

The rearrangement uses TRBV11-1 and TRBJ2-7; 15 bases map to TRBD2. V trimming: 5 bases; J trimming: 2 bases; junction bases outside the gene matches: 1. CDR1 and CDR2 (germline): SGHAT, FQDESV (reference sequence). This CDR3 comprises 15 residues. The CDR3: CASSRTSGRAYEQYF. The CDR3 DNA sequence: TGTGCCAGCAGCCGGACTAGCGGGAGGGCCTACGAGCAGTACTTC.

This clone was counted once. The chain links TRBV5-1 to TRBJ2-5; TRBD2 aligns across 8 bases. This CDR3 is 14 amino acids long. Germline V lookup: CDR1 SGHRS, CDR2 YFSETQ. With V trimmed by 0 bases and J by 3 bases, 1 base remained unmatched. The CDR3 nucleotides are TGCGCCAGCAGCTTGGGAGCGGGAGAAGAGACCCAGTACTTC. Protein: CASSLGAGEETQYF.

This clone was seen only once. CDR3 sequence reads: CASRTGAGSNQPQHF. The CDR3 DNA is TGTGCCAGTAGAACAGGGGCGGGTAGCAATCAGCCCCAGCATTTT. This chain joins TRBV19 and TRBJ1-5, with 7 bases aligning to TRBD1. CDR3 length equals 15 residues. V dropped 6 bases and J dropped 0; count of bases not matched to a gene: 5. Germline CDR1 and CDR2: LNHDA and SQIVND (reference sequence).

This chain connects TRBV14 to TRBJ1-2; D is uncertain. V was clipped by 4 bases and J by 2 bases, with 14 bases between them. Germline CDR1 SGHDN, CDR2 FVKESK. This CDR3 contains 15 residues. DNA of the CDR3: TGTGCCAGCAGCCCCCCAAACAACATAAACTATGGCTACACCTTC. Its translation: CASSPPNNINYGYTF.

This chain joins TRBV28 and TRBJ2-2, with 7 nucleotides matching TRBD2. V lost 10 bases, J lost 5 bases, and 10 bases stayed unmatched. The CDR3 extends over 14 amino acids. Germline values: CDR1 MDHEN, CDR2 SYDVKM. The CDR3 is CAILAGGGTGELFF. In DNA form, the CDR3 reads TGTGCCATCCTAGCTGGGGGGGGAACCGGGGAGCTGTTTTTT.

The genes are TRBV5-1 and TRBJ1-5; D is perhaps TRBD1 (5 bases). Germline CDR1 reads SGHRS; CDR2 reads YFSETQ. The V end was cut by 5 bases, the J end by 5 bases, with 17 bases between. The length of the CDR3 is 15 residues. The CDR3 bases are TGCGCCAGCAGACAGTCGGGGGGGAAGGATCAGCCCCAGCATTTT. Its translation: CASRQSGGKDQPQHF.